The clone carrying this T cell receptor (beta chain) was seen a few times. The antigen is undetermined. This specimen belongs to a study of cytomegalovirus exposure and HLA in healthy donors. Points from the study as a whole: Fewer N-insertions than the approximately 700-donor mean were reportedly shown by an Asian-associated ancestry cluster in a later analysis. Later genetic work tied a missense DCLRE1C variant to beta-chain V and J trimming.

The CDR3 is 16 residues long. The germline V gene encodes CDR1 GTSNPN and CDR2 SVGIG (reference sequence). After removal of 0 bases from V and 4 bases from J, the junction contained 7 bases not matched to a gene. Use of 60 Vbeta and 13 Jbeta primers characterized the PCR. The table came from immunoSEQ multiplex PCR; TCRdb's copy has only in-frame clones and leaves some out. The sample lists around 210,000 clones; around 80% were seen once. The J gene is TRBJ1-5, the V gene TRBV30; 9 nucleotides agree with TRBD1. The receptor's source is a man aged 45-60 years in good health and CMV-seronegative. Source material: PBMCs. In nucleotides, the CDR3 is TGTGCCTGGAGTGTAACGGGACAGGGCTCGAATCAGCCCCAGCATTTT. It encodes CAWSVTGQGSNQPQHF. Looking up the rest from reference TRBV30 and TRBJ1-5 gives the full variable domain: SQTIHQWPATLVQPVGSPLSLECTVEGTSNPNLYWYRQAAGRGLQLLFYSVGIGQISSEVPQNLSASRPQDRQFILSSKKLLLSDSGFYLCAWSVTGQGSNQPQHFGDGTRLSIL.